The rows below give T cell receptor beta chains drawn from one sample of a study of blood T cell repertoires in COVID-19. Sequencing used immunoSEQ multiplex PCR; TCRdb keeps in-frame clones, though not all of them. The data contain around 170,000 clones, around 90% of them singletons. Sequences were obtained from peripheral blood. The receptors here all came from a man between 60 and 70 years old with acute or convalescent COVID-19. CDR3s include the opening cysteine and the closing phenylalanine or tryptophan. Each record gives: CDR3 length, D gene, V gene, J gene, clone size, CDR3 protein, CDR3 DNA. D genes are given only for firm matches. Some rows mark clone size as missing; the rest say once, few, many or name a class of expanded clone.

cdr3_length: 13
d_call: -
v_call: TRBV6-5
j_call: TRBJ1-5
clone_size: few
cdr3_aa: CASTYRSNQPQHF
cdr3_nt: TGTGCCAGCACTTATCGTAGCAATCAGCCCCAGCATTTT

cdr3_length: 15
d_call: -
v_call: TRBV7-9
j_call: TRBJ1-1
clone_size: -
cdr3_aa: CASIHSRAGETEAFF
cdr3_nt: TGTGCCAGCATCCACTCTAGGGCGGGCGAAACTGAAGCTTTCTTT

cdr3_length: 14
d_call: -
v_call: TRBV27
j_call: TRBJ2-3
clone_size: -
cdr3_aa: CASSLWSLADTQYF
cdr3_nt: TGTGCCAGCAGTTTATGGAGTCTGGCAGATACGCAGTATTTT

cdr3_length: 15
d_call: -
v_call: TRBV18
j_call: TRBJ1-4
clone_size: -
cdr3_aa: CASSPPSRGDEKLFF
cdr3_nt: TGTGCCAGCTCACCACCTTCACGGGGAGATGAAAAACTGTTTTTT

cdr3_length: 13
d_call: TRBD1
v_call: TRBV5-1
j_call: TRBJ1-3
clone_size: -
cdr3_aa: CASSLEGADTIYF
cdr3_nt: TGCGCCAGCAGCTTGGAGGGGGCGGACACCATATATTTT

cdr3_length: 15
d_call: TRBD1
v_call: TRBV6-5
j_call: TRBJ1-1
clone_size: -
cdr3_aa: CASSPGQVLNTEAFF
cdr3_nt: TGTGCCAGCAGTCCGGGACAGGTACTGAACACTGAAGCTTTCTTT

cdr3_length: 15
d_call: -
v_call: TRBV11-1
j_call: TRBJ2-2
clone_size: -
cdr3_aa: CASSLFSGNTGELFF
cdr3_nt: TGTGCCAGCAGCTTATTTAGCGGGAACACCGGGGAGCTGTTTTTT

cdr3_length: 15
d_call: -
v_call: TRBV7-2
j_call: TRBJ1-3
clone_size: -
cdr3_aa: CASRRESSSGNTIYF
cdr3_nt: TGTGCCAGCAGACGGGAGTCTAGCTCTGGAAACACCATATATTTT

cdr3_length: 16
d_call: -
v_call: TRBV5-6
j_call: TRBJ1-3
clone_size: -
cdr3_aa: CASSRDLGRSGNTIYF
cdr3_nt: TGTGCCAGCAGCAGGGACCTCGGGAGGTCCGGAAACACCATATATTTT

cdr3_length: 14
d_call: TRBD1
v_call: TRBV5-1
j_call: TRBJ2-7
clone_size: -
cdr3_aa: CASSWDRVRNEQYF
cdr3_nt: TGCGCCAGCAGCTGGGACAGGGTTAGAAACGAGCAGTACTTC

cdr3_length: 13
d_call: TRBD1
v_call: TRBV3-1/TRBV3-2
j_call: TRBJ1-3
clone_size: -
cdr3_aa: CASTSQGGNTIYF
cdr3_nt: TGTGCCAGCACCTCACAGGGGGGAAACACCATATATTTT

cdr3_length: 19
d_call: TRBD2
v_call: TRBV4-3
j_call: TRBJ2-1
clone_size: -
cdr3_aa: CASSQETSGRGSSYNEQFF
cdr3_nt: TGCGCCAGCAGCCAAGAAACTAGCGGGAGGGGAAGCTCCTACAATGAGCAGTTCTTC

cdr3_length: 15
d_call: -
v_call: TRBV6-6
j_call: TRBJ1-1
clone_size: -
cdr3_aa: CASSYGGGINTEAFF
cdr3_nt: TGTGCCAGCAGTTACGGCGGGGGTATAAACACTGAAGCTTTCTTT

cdr3_length: 18
d_call: TRBD1
v_call: TRBV5-6
j_call: TRBJ1-1
clone_size: -
cdr3_aa: CASSGPTGDTVRTTEAFF
cdr3_nt: TGTGCCAGCAGCGGCCCCACAGGGGACACGGTAAGGACCACTGAAGCTTTCTTT